Below, 11 T cell receptor beta chains from the same sample are listed, as sequenced in a study of blood T cell repertoires in COVID-19. Sequencing was performed with immunoSEQ multiplex PCR; in TCRdb, only in-frame clones are kept and a portion is missing. The table has 650,000 to 800,000 clones, about 87% seen once. Specimen: peripheral blood. These receptors were taken from a woman under 30 with acute or convalescent COVID-19.

The genes are TRBV4-2 and TRBJ1-2, with D maybe TRBD1 (5 bases). The germline V and J ends were trimmed by 2 bases and 3 bases, with 13 bases remaining between them. Germline loops: CDR1 LGHNA, CDR2 YNFKEQ. The CDR3 is 15 residues long. The CDR3 loop is CASSQMTDRHYGYTF. The CDR3 coding sequence is TGTGCCAGCAGCCAAATGACAGACCGGCACTATGGCTACACCTTC.

The chain couples TRBV7-9 to TRBJ2-1; D gene ambiguous. V was cut by 4 bases and J by 1 base, with 8 bases left in between. This CDR3 has 14 residues. The germline CDR1 and CDR2 sequences are SEHNR and FQNEAQ (reference sequence). CDR3 nucleotides: TGTGCCAGCAGCTCAACTCTATCCTACAATGAGCAGTTCTTC. Its protein is CASSSTLSYNEQFF.

The chain recombines TRBV3-1 (or the pseudogene TRBV3-2) with TRBJ2-1; 7 bases line up with TRBD2. After removal of 0 bases from V and 6 bases from J, the junction contained 8 bases not matched to a gene. Germline-derived CDR1 and CDR2 are LGHDT and YNNKEL (reference sequence). This CDR3 has 16 amino acids. DNA for the CDR3: TGTGCCAGCAGCCAAGATGGCAGGGAGGGAATCAATGAGCAGTTCTTC. As protein: CASSQDGREGINEQFF.

This chain joins TRBV3-1 (or the pseudogene TRBV3-2) and TRBJ2-7; maybe TRBD2 (5 bases). The CDR3 runs 14 residues. Trimming cost V 2 bases and J 0 bases, with 8 bases left between them. Germline values: CDR1 LGHDT, CDR2 YNNKEL (reference sequence). For the CDR3, the DNA is TGTGCCAGCAGCCAACAAGCGGTCTCCTACGAGCAGTACTTC. Its protein product is CASSQQAVSYEQYF.

The chain recombines TRBV7-6 with TRBJ1-4; 8 nucleotides match TRBD1. Trimming at V came to 5 bases and at J to 0 bases, leaving 8 bases not matched to a gene. CDR1 is SGHVS and CDR2 is FNYEAQ in the germline V gene. The CDR3 contains 17 residues. The CDR3 DNA is TGTGCCAGCAGCGCACGACAGGGGATTGCAACTAATGAAAAACTGTTTTTT. Translating gives CASSARQGIATNEKLFF.

This clone has only one observation. The chain has TRBV6-6 and TRBJ2-7, with 8 bases fitting TRBD2. This CDR3 spans 14 amino acids. The J segment lost 10 bases and the V segment lost 6 bases, leaving 14 bases of the junction unmatched. Germline CDR1 reads MNHNY; CDR2 reads SVGAGI (reference sequence). The CDR3 spells CASRPGGEAWDQYF. Here the CDR3 DNA reads TGTGCCAGCAGGCCCGGGGGGGAGGCGTGGGATCAGTACTTC.

V usage is TRBV15 and J usage is TRBJ1-2, with D perhaps matching TRBD1 (5 bases). The germline CDR1 and CDR2 sequences are LNHNV and YYDKDF (reference sequence). CDR3 length equals 14 residues. V was cut by 2 bases and J by 6 bases, with 13 bases left in between. As DNA, the CDR3 is TGTGCCACCAGCAGAAATCCAGGGTGGGATGGCTACACCTTC. It encodes CATSRNPGWDGYTF.

V usage is TRBV11-3 and J usage is TRBJ2-2; TRBD1 might be the D (6 bases). This CDR3 has 16 residues. Germline V gene sequence: CDR1 SGHNT, CDR2 YENEEA. Deletions cut 5 bases from V and 0 bases from J, with 13 bases between. The CDR3 DNA sequence: TGTGCCAGCAGCGTTCAGGGGTCCACGAACACCGGGGAGCTGTTTTTT. Amino acids: CASSVQGSTNTGELFF.

The rearrangement joins TRBV18 to TRBJ1-5; TRBD1 aligns across 7 bases. Germline CDR1 and CDR2: KGHSH and LQKENI. CDR3 length: 15 amino acids. V dropped 3 bases and J dropped 5; count of bases not matched to a gene: 7. The CDR3 DNA follows: TGTGCCAGCTCACCGGCCTCCGGGACAGATCAGCCCCAGCATTTT. Protein sequence: CASSPASGTDQPQHF.

In this sample, this clone turned up once. The rearrangement uses TRBV7-2 and TRBJ1-1; unclear D gene. The CDR3 extends over 15 amino acids. Germline-derived CDR1 and CDR2 are SGHTA and FQGNSA. The germline V and J ends were trimmed by 2 bases and 0 bases, with 10 bases remaining between them. CDR3 nucleotide sequence: TGTGCCAGCAGCTTATTAGGCACTATGAACACTGAAGCTTTCTTT. Translating gives CASSLLGTMNTEAFF.

The V and J genes are TRBV7-3 and TRBJ1-3; D is perhaps TRBD1 (5 bases). Germline CDR1 and CDR2: SGHTA and FQGTGA. V was trimmed by 5 bases and J by 2 bases, leaving 16 bases between them. This CDR3 has 16 amino acids. CDR3 sequence reads: CASSPGPQGAGNTIYF. The CDR3 bases are TGTGCCAGCAGCCCTGGACCCCAGGGTGCTGGAAACACCATATATTTT. The whole variable domain, remainder taken from reference TRBV7-3 and TRBJ1-3, is GAGVSQTPSNKVTEKGKYVELRCDPISGHTALYWYRQSLGQGPEFLIYFQGTGAADDSGLPNDRFFAVRPEGSVSTLKIQRTERGDSAVYLCASSPGPQGAGNTIYFGEGSWLTVV.